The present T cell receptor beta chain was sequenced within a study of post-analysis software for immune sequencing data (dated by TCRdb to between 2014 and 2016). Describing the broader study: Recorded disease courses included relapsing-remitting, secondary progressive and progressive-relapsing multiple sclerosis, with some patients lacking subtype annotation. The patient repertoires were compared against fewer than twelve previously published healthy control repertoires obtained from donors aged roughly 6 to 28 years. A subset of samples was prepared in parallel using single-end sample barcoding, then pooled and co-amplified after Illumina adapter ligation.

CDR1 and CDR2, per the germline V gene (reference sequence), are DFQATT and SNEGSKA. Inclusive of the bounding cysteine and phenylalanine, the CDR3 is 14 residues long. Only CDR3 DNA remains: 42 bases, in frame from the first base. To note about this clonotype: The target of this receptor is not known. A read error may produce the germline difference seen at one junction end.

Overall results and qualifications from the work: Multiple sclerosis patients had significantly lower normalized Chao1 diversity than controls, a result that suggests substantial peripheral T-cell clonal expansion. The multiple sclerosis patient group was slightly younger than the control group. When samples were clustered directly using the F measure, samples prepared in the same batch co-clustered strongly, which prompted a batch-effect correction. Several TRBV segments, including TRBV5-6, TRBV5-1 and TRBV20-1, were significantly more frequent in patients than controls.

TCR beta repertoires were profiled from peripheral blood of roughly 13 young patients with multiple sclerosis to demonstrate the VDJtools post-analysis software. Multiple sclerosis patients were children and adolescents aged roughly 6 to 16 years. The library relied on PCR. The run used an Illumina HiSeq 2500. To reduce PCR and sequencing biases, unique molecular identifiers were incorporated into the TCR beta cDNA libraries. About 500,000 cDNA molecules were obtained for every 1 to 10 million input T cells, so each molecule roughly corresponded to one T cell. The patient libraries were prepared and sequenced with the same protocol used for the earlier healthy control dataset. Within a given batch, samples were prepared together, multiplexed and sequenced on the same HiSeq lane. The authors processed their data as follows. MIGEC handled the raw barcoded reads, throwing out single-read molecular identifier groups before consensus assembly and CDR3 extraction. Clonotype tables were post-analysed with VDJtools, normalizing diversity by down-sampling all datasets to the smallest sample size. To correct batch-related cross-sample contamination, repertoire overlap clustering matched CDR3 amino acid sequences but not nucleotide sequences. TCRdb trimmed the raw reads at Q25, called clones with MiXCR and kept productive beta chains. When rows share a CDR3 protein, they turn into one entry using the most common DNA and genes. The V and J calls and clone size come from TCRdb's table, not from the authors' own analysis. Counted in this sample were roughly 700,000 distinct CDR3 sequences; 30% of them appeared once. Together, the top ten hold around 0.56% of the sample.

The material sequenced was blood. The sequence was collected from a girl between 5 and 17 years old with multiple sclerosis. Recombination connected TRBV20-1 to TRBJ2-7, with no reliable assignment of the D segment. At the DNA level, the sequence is TGCAGTGCCAGAGGCCCTCAATTCTCCCACGAGCAGTACTTC. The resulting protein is CSARGPQFSHEQYF.